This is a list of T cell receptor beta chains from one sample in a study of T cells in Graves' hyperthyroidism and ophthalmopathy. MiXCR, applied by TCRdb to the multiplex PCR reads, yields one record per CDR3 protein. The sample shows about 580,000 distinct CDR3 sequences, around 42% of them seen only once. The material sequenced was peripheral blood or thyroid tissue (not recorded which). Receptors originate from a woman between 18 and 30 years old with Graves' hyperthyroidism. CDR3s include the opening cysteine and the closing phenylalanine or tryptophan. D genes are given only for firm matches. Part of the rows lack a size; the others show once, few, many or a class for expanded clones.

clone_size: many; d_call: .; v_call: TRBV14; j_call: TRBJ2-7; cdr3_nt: TGTGCCAGCAGCCAGAGCTCTTGGCCCTACGAGCAGTACTTC; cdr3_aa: CASSQSSWPYEQYF
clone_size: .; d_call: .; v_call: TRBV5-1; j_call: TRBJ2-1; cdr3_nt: TGCGCCAGCAGCTTCGACCGGGGATGGCAGTTCTTC; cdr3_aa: CASSFDRGWQFF
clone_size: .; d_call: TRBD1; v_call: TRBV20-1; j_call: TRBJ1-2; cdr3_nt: TGCAGTTACTCTGTGAAGGCAGGGGGATATGGCTACACCTTC; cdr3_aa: CSYSVKAGGYGYTF
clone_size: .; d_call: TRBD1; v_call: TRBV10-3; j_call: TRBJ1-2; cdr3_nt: TGTGCCATCAGGAGGACAGGGGGCGACTATGGCTACACCTTC; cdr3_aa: CAIRRTGGDYGYTF
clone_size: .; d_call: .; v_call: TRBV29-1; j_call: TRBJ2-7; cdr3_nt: TGCAGCAGTTACGGCTCTTCCAGCTCCTACGAGCAGTACTTC; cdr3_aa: CSSYGSSSSYEQYF
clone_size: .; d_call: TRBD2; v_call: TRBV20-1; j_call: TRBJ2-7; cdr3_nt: TGCAGTGCTAGCCGATGGACTAGCGGGAACTACGAGCAGTACTTC; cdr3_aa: CSASRWTSGNYEQYF
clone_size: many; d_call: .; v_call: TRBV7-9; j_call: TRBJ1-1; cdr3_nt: TGTGCCAGCAGCCTTACAGGTGCCGGTACCCAAGCTTTCTTT; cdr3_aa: CASSLTGAGTQAFF
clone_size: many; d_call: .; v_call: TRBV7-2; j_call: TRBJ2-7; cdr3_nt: TGTGCCAGCAGCTTAGTATCCTGGGGCGAGCAGTACTTC; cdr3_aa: CASSLVSWGEQYF
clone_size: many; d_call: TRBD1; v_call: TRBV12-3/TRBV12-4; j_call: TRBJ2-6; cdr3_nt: TGTGCCAGCAGTTTAAAGGGGACAGGGAACGTCCTGACTTTC; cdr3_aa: CASSLKGTGNVLTF
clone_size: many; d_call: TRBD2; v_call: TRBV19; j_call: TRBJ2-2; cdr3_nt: TGTGCCAGTAGTATACAGACTAGCGGGAGTTGGCACGGGGAGCTGTTTTTT; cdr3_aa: CASSIQTSGSWHGELFF
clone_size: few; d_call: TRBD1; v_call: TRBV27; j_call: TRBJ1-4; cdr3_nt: TGTGCCAGCATGGGAGCAGGGGGCGAGAGAAAACTGTTTTTT; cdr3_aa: CASMGAGGERKLFF
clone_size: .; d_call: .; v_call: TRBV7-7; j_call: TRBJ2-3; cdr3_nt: TGTGCTAGAGTGGGCCACTCCACAGATACGCAGTATTTT; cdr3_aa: CARVGHSTDTQYF
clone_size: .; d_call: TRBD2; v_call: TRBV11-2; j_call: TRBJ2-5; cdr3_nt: TGTGCCGGCAGCCGAACAGGGCTAGCGGGAGTAATAAAAGAGACCCAGTACTTC; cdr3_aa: CAGSRTGLAGVIKETQYF
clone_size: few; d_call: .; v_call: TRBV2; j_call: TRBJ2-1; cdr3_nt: TGTGCCAGCAGTGCCCACCTGGCGGGATCCGATGAGCAGTTCTTC; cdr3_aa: CASSAHLAGSDEQFF
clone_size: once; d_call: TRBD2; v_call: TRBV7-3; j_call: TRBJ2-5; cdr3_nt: TGTGCCAGCAGCTTCGGACTAGCGGGGAGGGGATATGAGACCCAGTACTTC; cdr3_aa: CASSFGLAGRGYETQYF
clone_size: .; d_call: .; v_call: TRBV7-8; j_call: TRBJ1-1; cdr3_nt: TGTGCCAGCAGCTTAGGAGGGGGGGCGAACACTGAAGCTTTCTTT; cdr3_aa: CASSLGGGANTEAFF
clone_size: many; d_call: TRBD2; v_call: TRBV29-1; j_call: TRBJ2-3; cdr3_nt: TGCACCACCGGAACGGCGGGAGATTGGGATACGCAGTATTTT; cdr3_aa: CTTGTAGDWDTQYF
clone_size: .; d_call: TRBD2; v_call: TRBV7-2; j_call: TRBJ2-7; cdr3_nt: TGTGCCAGCAGCTTAGATCTTCAGGGTAGCGGGGCCAACGAGCAGTACTTC; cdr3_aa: CASSLDLQGSGANEQYF
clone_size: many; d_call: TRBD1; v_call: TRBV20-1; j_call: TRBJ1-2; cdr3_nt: TGCAGTGCTTTCGTTCAGTCCGGGACAGCCTATGGCTACACCTTC; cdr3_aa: CSAFVQSGTAYGYTF
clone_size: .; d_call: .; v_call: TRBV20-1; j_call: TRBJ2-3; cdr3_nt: TGCAGTGTTTCGGACCAAACGCACACAGATACGCAGTATTTT; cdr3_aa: CSVSDQTHTDTQYF
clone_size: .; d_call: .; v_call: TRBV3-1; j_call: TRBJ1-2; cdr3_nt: TGTGCCAGCAGCCAATTTGCAGGGAGGACTAACTATGGCTACACCTTC; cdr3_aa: CASSQFAGRTNYGYTF
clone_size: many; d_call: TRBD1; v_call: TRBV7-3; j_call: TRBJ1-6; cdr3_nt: TGTGCCAGCAGCTTAAAGCCCTCGGACAGGGGAATTGATTCACCCCTCCACTTT; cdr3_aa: CASSLKPSDRGIDSPLHF
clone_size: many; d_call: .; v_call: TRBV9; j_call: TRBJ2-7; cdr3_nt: TGTGCCAGCAGCGTAGAATGGGAGAGCGAGCAGTACTTC; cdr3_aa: CASSVEWESEQYF
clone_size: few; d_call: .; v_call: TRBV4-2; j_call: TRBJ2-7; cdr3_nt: TGTGCCAGCAGCCAAGGAAACACAGCGGGTGCTTCCCTCTACGAGCAGTACTTC; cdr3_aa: CASSQGNTAGASLYEQYF
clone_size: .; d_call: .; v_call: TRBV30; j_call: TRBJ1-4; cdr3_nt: TGTGCCTGGAGTAGGGGGACTGACTACGCGAATGAAAAACTGTTTTTT; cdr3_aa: CAWSRGTDYANEKLFF
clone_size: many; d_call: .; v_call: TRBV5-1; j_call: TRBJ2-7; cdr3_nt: TGCGCCAGCAGCTTGGACCCCCGGGAGAGCTCCTACGAGCAGTACTTC; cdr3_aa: CASSLDPRESSYEQYF
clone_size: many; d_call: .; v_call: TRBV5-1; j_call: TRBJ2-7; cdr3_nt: TGCGCCAGCAGCTTGAGGCATTCCTACGAGCAGTACTTC; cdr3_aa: CASSLRHSYEQYF
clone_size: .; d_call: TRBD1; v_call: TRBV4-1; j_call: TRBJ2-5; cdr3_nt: TGCGCCAGCAGCCAAGATCTTCAGGAGACAGGGGTAGGAAGAAGTCAAGAGACCCAGTACTTC; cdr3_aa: CASSQDLQETGVGRSQETQYF